This record covers a single TCR beta chain. Its antigen target is currently unknown. The read falls 3 residues short of the CDR3 end, and the missing part is taken from the germline J gene. The sample comes from a study of T cells in women clearing cervical HPV infection listed by TCRdb under 2018. With respect to the entire study: Cases were some 26 women with histologically confirmed HPV16-related CIN3 or worse, including 2 invasive cancers. Among cases, blood sampling occurred a median of about 150 days after lesion detection, with an interquartile range of 90 to 200 days. Five blinded duplicates per group were added as quality controls, so that about 60 samples were obtained: roughly 50 participants and approximately 10 replicates. Median age was 34 years in cases versus roughly 37 in controls, and baseline characteristics did not differ significantly. Cases were matched to controls by age within five years and by the year the sample was collected. The controls were around 25 women whose single incident HPV16 infection cleared within 12 months with no development of precancer or cancer. The exploratory proof-of-principle case-control study was nested within the Guanacaste HPV Natural History Study in Costa Rica and compared TCR repertoires across cervical HPV16 outcomes. In the parent cohort, 10,049 women aged 18 or older were enrolled in Guanacaste, Costa Rica, during about 1992 to 1994 and then followed for approximately seven years. Blood from cases was collected at the visit at which the lesion was first identified, whereas blood from controls was collected once infection was no longer detected. HLA typing was available for only a few women, so HLA type could not be excluded as a confounder. The paper as a whole reports these results and caveats: Because of the cross-sectional design, the study could not determine whether the associations came before infection or resulted from infection, and neither effector/memory subsets nor HPV-specific T cells were isolated. TRBV6-7 relative abundance was lower in cases than in controls (around 0.11% versus 0.16%; Bonferroni P = 0.0008). Significantly higher TCR repertoire richness was observed in CIN3+ cases than in controls across sequencing depths, whereas no difference in evenness was found. Because T-cell numbers per sample were unknown, differences in richness could reflect varying T-cell content rather than repertoire biology. Random forest classifiers combining richness and V gene abundances distinguished cases from controls with an estimated AUC of more than 0.8.

TCR beta CDR3 regions were amplified by multiplex PCR from an average of roughly 1,200 ng genomic DNA per sample using the immunoSEQ assay. To correct primer bias, the assay used a complete synthetic TCR repertoire to set an amplification baseline. The amplicons were sequenced using the Illumina platform. The original methods were these. Sequences were error-corrected by clustering with frequency ratios and a modified nearest-neighbor algorithm and were then analyzed in the immunoSEQ Analyzer with IMGT gene definitions. At each rarefaction depth, TCR richness and evenness were averaged over 20 rarefaction repeats, and samples with fewer sequences than the depth were excluded. Wilcoxon rank sum tests with FDR correction were used to compare relative abundances of V, D and J genes between the groups. An intraclass correlation of around 96% for TCR richness and an average of about 80% across 66 gene segments were obtained from the blinded duplicates. Imported from immuneACCESS, the table was reduced by TCRdb to in-frame sequences with V and J called. These copies leave out some clones; in studies compared against another copy, an unresolved V gene accounts for under half, and the cause of the remainder is not known. That table furnishes V, J and clone size, whereas the DNA furnished D and trimming. The table of this sample itemizes 20,000 to 25,000 clones. Approximately 25% of the sample goes to the ten largest clones.

Every participant had a single incident cervical HPV16 infection, and prevalent HPV16 infections were excluded. Cervical HPV DNA was detected with MY09/MY11 PCR, and genotyping was done with dot-blot hybridization. Roughly 16 mL of heparinized blood were centrifuged, and the buffy coat was split into aliquots, frozen at -30 degrees C, and then kept at -80 degrees C. QIAGEN kits were used to extract genomic DNA from the buffy coat specimens. The V end loses 3 bases and the J end loses 4 bases, and a stretch of 6 bases separates them. From the cysteine through the phenylalanine, the CDR3 covers 12 amino acids. Shown are 27 bases from within the CDR3, in frame from base 1.

The sample consisted of blood buffy coat. The TCR sequence derives from a woman aged 18 to 75 with a cervical HPV16 infection that either progressed to CIN3+ or cleared (not recorded which). Rearrangement joined TRBV12-3 or TRBV12-4 to TRBJ1-1; a confident D gene designation cannot be given. The DNA read from the CDR3 is TGTGCCAGCAGTTTCAGTCGCACTGAA. It is translated as CASSFSRTE. The CDR3 reads in full as CASSFSRTEAFF.